These 9 T cell receptor beta chains share one sample of origin, sequenced in a study of blood T cells in healthy people across ages (dated by TCRdb to between 2014 and 2017). The library was prepared using 5' RACE. Sequencing was performed on an Illumina HiSeq 2500. A second roughly 7 to 11 cycle PCR used a sample-barcoded 5' primer and a J-beta primer mix. TCRdb trimmed public reads at Q25 via fastp, called clones via MiXCR and kept in-frame beta chains. CDR3 protein sequences are deduplicated, and each keeps its most common genes and DNA. The sample profile shows under 1,100,000 distinct CDR3 sequences; less than 25% of them were found once. Together, the top ten hold approximately 0.75% of the sample. The same data also went into a second study, on T cells of mothers and their children.

Sequences were obtained from blood. These receptors all come from a girl under 10 years old in good health.

This chain connects TRBV4-2 to TRBJ2-5; TRBD2 matches at 10 bases. Germline V CDR1 and CDR2: LGHNA, YNFKEQ. Trimming at V came to 1 base and at J to 5 bases, leaving 10 bases not matched to a gene. This CDR3 region has 17 residues. The CDR3 DNA sequence: TGTGCCAGCAGCCAAGGAGCTAGCGGGGGTGTCGAGGAGACCCAGTACTTC. Protein product: CASSQGASGGVEETQYF.

This chain links TRBV11-2 with TRBJ1-6; D unclear. The V gene's germline CDR1 is SGHAT and CDR2 FQNNGV. Trimming took 1 base from V and 0 from J, leaving 7 bases between them. The CDR3 covers 16 residues. The CDR3 sequence is CASSLGLSSYNSPLHF. DNA of the CDR3: TGTGCCAGCAGCTTAGGGCTGAGCTCCTATAATTCACCCCTCCACTTT.

The V call is TRBV12-3 or TRBV12-4, the J call TRBJ2-7, with 14 nucleotides matching TRBD2. Trimming at V came to 2 bases and at J to 2 bases, leaving 5 bases not matched to a gene. The CDR3 runs to 17 residues. The CDR3 DNA sequence: TGTGCCAGCAGTTTATCGGGACTAGCGGGAGCCCCCTACGAGCAGTACTTC. It is translated as CASSLSGLAGAPYEQYF.

The genes are TRBV20-1 and TRBJ2-6; no clear D gene. With 3 bases removed from V and 2 bases from J, the gap between germline ends came to 5 bases. This CDR3 is built from 13 residues. The germline CDR1 and CDR2 sequences are DFQATT and SNEGSKA (reference sequence). The CDR3 nucleotides read TGCAGTGCTAGTCGGACTGGGGCCAACGTCCTGACTTTC. Translated: CSASRTGANVLTF.

This clonotype was picked up a small number of times. V and J are TRBV12-3 or TRBV12-4 and TRBJ2-1; a possible D gene is TRBD2 (5 bases). Trimming took off 6 bases at V and 1 base at J, with 25 bases between the two ends. There are 19 residues in the CDR3. The CDR3 DNA reads as TGTGCCAGCAGGGAAGAGGGCTGGGTGGGGTCGGGTTCCTACAATGAGCAGTTCTTC. Its protein product is CASREEGWVGSGSYNEQFF.

The sample holds a few counts of this clonotype. The chain links TRBV6-6 to TRBJ2-1, with 8 bases fitting TRBD1. This CDR3 comprises 17 residues. Germline V gives CDR1 MNHNY, CDR2 SVGAGI (reference sequence). J lost 7 bases, V lost 4 bases, and 15 bases had no gene match. The CDR3 loop is CASSFTSQGERTNEQFF. Written as DNA, the CDR3 is TGTGCCAGCAGTTTTACGTCACAGGGGGAACGAACGAATGAGCAGTTCTTC.

This clonotype has more than one count but fewer than ten. V usage is TRBV7-2 and J usage is TRBJ2-5; TRBD2 aligns across 9 bases. The CDR3 length is 16 residues. Germline V gene sequence: CDR1 SGHTA, CDR2 FQGNSA. J was trimmed by 4 bases and V by 4 bases; bases with no gene match: 10. CDR3 sequence: CASSSRTGTSLETQYF. The DNA of the CDR3 is TGTGCCAGCAGCTCGAGGACCGGGACTAGCCTAGAGACCCAGTACTTC.

J is TRBJ1-2 and V is TRBV7-2; D gene ambiguous. This CDR3 comprises 13 residues. Between the trimmed V and J ends, which lost 6 bases and 8 bases, there was a span of 16 bases. In germline, CDR1 is SGHTA, CDR2 FQGNSA. DNA for the CDR3: TGTGCCAGCAGTTTAACTTTACGGTCCGGCTACACCTTC. Translation: CASSLTLRSGYTF.

The chain carries TRBV27 and TRBJ1-4; D is perhaps TRBD1 (5 bases). V lost 6 bases, J lost 8 bases, and 13 bases lay in between. The CDR3 extends over 13 amino acids. Germline lookup yields CDR1 MNHEY and CDR2 SMNVEV (reference sequence). CDR3 amino acids: CASRSWEGEKLFF. The CDR3 bases are TGTGCCAGCAGGTCCTGGGAGGGGGAAAAACTGTTTTTT.